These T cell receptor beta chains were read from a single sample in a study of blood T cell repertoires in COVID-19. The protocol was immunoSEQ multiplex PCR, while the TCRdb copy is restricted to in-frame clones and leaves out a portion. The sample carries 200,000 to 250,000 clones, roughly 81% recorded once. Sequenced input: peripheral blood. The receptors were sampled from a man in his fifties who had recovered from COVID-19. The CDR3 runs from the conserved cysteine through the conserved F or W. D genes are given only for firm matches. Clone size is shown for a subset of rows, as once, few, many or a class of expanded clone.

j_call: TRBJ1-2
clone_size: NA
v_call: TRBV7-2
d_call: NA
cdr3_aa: CASSLQGYGYTF
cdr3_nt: TGTGCCAGCAGCTTACAGGGCTATGGCTACACCTTC

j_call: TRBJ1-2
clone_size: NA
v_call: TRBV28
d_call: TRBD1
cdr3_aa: CASRLTGGYDGYTF
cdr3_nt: TGTGCCAGCAGGCTAACAGGGGGCTATGATGGCTACACCTTC

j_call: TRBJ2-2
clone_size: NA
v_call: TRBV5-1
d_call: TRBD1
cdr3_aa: CASSITGGSTGELFF
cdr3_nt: TGCGCCAGCAGCATAACAGGGGGCAGCACCGGGGAGCTGTTTTTT

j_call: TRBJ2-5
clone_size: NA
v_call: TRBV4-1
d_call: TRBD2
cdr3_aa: CASSQDYLAGAAQTQYF
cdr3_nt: TGCGCCAGCAGCCAAGATTACCTAGCGGGAGCTGCCCAGACCCAGTACTTC

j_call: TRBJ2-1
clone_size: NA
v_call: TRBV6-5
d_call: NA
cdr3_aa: CASSYLANSNEQFF
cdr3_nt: TGTGCCAGCAGTTACTTGGCTAACAGCAATGAGCAGTTCTTC

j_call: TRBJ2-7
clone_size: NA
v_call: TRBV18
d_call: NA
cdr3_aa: CASSPRTPPQGWGTYEQYF
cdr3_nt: TGTGCCAGCTCACCCCGAACCCCGCCCCAGGGATGGGGTACCTACGAGCAGTACTTC

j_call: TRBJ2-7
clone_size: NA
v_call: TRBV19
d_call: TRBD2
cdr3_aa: CASSLGGGRSYEQYF
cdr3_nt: TGTGCCAGTAGCCTCGGGGGGGGGCGCTCCTACGAGCAGTACTTC

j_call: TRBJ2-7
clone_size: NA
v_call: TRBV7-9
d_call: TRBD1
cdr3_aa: CASSLGQPPYEQYF
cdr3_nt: TGTGCCAGCAGCTTGGGACAGCCCCCCTACGAGCAGTACTTC

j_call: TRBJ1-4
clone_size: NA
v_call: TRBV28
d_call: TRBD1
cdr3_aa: CASSHRGPDEKLFF
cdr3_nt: TGTGCCAGCAGCCATAGGGGGCCCGATGAAAAACTGTTTTTT

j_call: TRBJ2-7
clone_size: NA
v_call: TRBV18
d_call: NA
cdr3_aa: CASSLTVQGRYTYEQYF
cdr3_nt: TGTGCCAGCTCCCTCACGGTCCAGGGGCGATATACCTACGAGCAGTACTTC

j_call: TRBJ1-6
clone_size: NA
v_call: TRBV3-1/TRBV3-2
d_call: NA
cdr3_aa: CASSPKRQGHLHF
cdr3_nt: TGTGCCAGCAGCCCTAAACGGCAGGGCCACCTCCACTTT

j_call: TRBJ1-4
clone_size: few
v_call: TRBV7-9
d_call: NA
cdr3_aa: CASSSTGGSNEKLFF
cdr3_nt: TGTGCCAGCAGCTCGACGGGGGGCTCTAATGAAAAACTGTTTTTT

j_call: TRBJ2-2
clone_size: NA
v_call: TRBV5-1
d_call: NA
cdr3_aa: CASSQQGVGELFF
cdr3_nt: TGCGCCAGTTCTCAGCAAGGAGTCGGGGAGCTGTTTTTT

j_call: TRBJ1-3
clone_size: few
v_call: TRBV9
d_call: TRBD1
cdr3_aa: CASSPRQGLYSGNTIYF
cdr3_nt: TGTGCCAGCAGCCCCCGACAGGGCCTTTACTCTGGAAACACCATATATTTT

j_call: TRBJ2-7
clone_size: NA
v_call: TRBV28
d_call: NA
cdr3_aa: CASSLLGTLRSGEQYF
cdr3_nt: TGTGCCAGCAGTTTATTGGGCACCCTCCGTTCCGGCGAGCAGTACTTC

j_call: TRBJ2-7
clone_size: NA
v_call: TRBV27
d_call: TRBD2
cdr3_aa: CASSFVAGGYEQYF
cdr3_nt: TGTGCCAGCAGTTTCGTAGCGGGAGGGTACGAGCAGTACTTC

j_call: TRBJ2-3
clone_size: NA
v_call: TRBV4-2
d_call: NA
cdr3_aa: CASSKQAGRTDTQYF
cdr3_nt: TGTGCCAGCAGCAAACAAGCGGGCCGCACAGATACGCAGTATTTT

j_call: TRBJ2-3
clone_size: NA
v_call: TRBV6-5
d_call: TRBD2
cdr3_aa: CASSYSPGGVTQYF
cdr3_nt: TGTGCCAGCAGTTACTCCCCGGGAGGGGTTACGCAGTATTTT

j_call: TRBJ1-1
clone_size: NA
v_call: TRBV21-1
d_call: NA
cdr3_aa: CASSKKTGASTEAFF
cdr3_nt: TGTGCCAGCAGCAAGAAGACAGGCGCGAGCACTGAAGCTTTCTTT

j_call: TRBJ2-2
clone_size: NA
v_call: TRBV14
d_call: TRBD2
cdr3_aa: CASTPGGWTGELFF
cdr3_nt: TGTGCCAGCACACCGGGAGGGTGGACCGGGGAGCTGTTTTTT

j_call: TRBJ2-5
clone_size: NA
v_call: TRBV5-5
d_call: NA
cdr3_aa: CASSLPQGVGQETQYF
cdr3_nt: TGTGCCAGCAGCCTGCCACAGGGCGTAGGGCAAGAGACCCAGTACTTC

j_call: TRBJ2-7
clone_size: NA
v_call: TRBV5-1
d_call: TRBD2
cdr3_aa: CASSFSSGYSSYEQYF
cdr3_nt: TGCGCCAGCAGCTTTTCTAGCGGCTATAGCTCCTACGAGCAGTACTTC

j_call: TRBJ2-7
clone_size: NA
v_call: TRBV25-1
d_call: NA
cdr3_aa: CASPRRDSTNPYEQYF
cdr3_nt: TGTGCCAGCCCGCGCCGTGACTCTACGAATCCCTACGAGCAGTACTTC

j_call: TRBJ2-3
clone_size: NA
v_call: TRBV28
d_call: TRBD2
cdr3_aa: CASRPGGLAGTDTQYF
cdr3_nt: TGTGCCAGCAGACCAGGGGGACTAGCGGGAACAGATACGCAGTATTTT

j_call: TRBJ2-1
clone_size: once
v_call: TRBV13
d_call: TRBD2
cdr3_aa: CASSSGTTSSYNEQFF
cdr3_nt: TGTGCCAGCAGCTCCGGGACTACATCCTCCTACAATGAGCAGTTCTTC

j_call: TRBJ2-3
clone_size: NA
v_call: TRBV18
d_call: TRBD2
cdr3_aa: CASSPTSTSTDTQYF
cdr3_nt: TGTGCCAGCTCACCGACTAGCACTAGCACAGATACGCAGTATTTT

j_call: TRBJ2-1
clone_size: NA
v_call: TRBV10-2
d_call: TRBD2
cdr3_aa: CASSEGLAGEQFF
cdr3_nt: TGCGCCAGCAGTGAGGGACTAGCGGGAGAGCAGTTCTTC

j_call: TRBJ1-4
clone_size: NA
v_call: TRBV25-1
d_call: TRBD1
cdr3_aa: CASSGQGASEKLFF
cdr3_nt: TGTGCCAGCAGTGGACAGGGGGCTAGCGAAAAACTGTTTTTT

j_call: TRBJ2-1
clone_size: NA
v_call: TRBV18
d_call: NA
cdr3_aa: CASSPSASYNEQFF
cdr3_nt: TGTGCCAGCTCACCTAGCGCCTCCTACAATGAGCAGTTCTTC

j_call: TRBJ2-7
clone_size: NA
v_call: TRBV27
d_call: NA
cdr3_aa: CASSLQGSSYEQYF
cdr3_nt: TGTGCCAGCAGTTTACAGGGAAGCTCCTACGAGCAGTACTTC

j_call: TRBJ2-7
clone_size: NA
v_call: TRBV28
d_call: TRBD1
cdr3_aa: CASRRTGGSYEQYF
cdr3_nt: TGTGCCAGCAGGAGGACAGGGGGCTCCTACGAGCAGTACTTC

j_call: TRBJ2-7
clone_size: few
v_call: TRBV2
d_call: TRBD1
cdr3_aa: CASDRAYEQYF
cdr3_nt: TGTGCCAGCGACAGGGCCTACGAGCAGTACTTC

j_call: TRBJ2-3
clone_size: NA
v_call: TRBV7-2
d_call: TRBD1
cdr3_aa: CASSSGTGADTQYF
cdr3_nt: TGTGCCAGCAGCTCGGGGACAGGGGCAGATACGCAGTATTTT

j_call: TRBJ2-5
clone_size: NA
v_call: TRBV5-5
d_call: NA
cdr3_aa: CASSLRGASQETQYF
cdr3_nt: TGTGCCAGCAGCTTACGGGGGGCTAGCCAAGAGACCCAGTACTTC

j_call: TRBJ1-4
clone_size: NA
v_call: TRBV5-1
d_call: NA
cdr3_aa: CASSLGQGATNEKLFF
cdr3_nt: TGCGCCAGCAGCTTAGGCCAAGGAGCAACTAATGAAAAACTGTTTTTT

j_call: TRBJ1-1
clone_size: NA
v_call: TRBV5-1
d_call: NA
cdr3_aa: CASSLASTANTEAFF
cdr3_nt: TGCGCCAGCAGCTTGGCTTCGACAGCCAACACTGAAGCTTTCTTT

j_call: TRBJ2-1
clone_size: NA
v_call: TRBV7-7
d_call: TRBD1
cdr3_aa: CASSFTYRGEQFF
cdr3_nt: TGTGCCAGCAGCTTTACCTACAGGGGGGAGCAGTTCTTC

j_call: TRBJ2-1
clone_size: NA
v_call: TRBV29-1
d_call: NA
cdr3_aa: CSVYYNEQFF
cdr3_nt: TGCAGCGTGTATTACAATGAGCAGTTCTTC

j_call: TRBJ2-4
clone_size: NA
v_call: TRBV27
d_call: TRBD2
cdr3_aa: CASSMGLAEKAKNIQYF
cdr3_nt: TGTGCCAGCAGTATGGGACTAGCGGAAAAAGCCAAAAACATTCAGTACTTC

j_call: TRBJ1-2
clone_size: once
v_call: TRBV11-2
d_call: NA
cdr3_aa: CASSLNPQGKYGYTF
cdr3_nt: TGTGCCAGCAGCTTAAACCCCCAGGGGAAGTATGGCTACACCTTC

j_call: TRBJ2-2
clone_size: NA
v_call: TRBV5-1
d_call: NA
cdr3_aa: CASSSFYALGGTGELFF
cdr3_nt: TGCGCCAGCAGCTCGTTTTACGCCTTAGGGGGAACCGGGGAGCTGTTTTTT

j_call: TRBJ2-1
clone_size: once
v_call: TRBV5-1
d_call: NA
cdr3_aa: CASSLGLLEQFF
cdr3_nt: TGCGCCAGCAGCTTGGGACTACTTGAGCAGTTCTTC

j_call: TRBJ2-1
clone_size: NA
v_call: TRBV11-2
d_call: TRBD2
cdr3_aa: CASSFVAGAHNEQFF
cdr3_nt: TGTGCCAGCAGCTTTGTGGCGGGAGCACATAATGAGCAGTTCTTC

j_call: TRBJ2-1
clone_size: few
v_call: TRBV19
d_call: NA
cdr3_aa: CASRPSGTGLRNEQFF
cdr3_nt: TGTGCCAGTAGACCCTCGGGGACGGGACTTAGAAATGAGCAGTTCTTC

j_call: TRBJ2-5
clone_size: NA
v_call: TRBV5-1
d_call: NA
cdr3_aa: CASSGGETQYF
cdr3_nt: TGCGCCAGCAGCGGAGGGGAGACCCAGTACTTC

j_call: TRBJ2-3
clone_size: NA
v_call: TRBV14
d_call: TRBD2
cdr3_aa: CASSQDERLAGGGDTQYF
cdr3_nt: TGTGCCAGCAGCCAAGATGAAAGACTAGCGGGAGGGGGAGATACGCAGTATTTT

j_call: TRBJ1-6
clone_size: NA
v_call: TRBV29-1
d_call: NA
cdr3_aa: CSVRMEGSKNSPLHF
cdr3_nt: TGCAGCGTTCGGATGGAGGGTTCAAAAAATTCACCCCTCCACTTT

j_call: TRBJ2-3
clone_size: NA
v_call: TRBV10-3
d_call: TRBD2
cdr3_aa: CAISLAGGGTDTQYF
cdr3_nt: TGTGCCATCAGTTTAGCGGGAGGGGGCACAGATACGCAGTATTTT

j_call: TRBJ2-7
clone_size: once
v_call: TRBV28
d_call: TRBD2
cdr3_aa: CASSPTSGSAYEQYF
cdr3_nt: TGTGCCAGCAGTCCGACTAGCGGGAGTGCCTACGAGCAGTACTTC

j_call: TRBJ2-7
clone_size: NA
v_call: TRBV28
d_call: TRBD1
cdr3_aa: CASSKPGTASYEQYF
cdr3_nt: TGTGCCAGCAGCAAACCCGGGACAGCTTCCTACGAGCAGTACTTC

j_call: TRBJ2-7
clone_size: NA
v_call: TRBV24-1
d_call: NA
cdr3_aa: CATSDGLYSEQYF
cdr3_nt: TGTGCCACCAGTGATGGACTTTACTCGGAGCAGTACTTC

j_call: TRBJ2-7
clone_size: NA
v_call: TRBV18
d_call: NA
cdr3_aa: CASSPGRATYEQYF
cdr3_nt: TGTGCCAGCTCACCAGGCAGGGCGACCTACGAGCAGTACTTC

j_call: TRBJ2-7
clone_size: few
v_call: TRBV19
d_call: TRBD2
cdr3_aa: CASRRERGSYEQYF
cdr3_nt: TGTGCCAGTAGAAGGGAGCGGGGCTCCTACGAGCAGTACTTC

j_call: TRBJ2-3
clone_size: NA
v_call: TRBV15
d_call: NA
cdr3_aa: CATSSHQVSSTDTQYF
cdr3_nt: TGTGCCACCAGCAGTCACCAGGTCTCTAGCACAGATACGCAGTATTTT

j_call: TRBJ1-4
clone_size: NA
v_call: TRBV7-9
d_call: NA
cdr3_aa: CASSLAAGANEKLFF
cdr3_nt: TGTGCCAGCAGCTTAGCGGCGGGGGCTAATGAAAAACTGTTTTTT

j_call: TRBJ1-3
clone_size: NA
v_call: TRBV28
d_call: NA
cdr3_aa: CASSLWVDRGNSGNTIYF
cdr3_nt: TGTGCCAGCAGTTTATGGGTCGATCGGGGTAACTCTGGAAACACCATATATTTT

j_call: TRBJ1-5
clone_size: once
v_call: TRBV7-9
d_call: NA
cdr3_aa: CASSSRNSNQPQHF
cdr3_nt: TGTGCCAGCAGCTCGAGAAACTCAAATCAGCCCCAGCATTTT